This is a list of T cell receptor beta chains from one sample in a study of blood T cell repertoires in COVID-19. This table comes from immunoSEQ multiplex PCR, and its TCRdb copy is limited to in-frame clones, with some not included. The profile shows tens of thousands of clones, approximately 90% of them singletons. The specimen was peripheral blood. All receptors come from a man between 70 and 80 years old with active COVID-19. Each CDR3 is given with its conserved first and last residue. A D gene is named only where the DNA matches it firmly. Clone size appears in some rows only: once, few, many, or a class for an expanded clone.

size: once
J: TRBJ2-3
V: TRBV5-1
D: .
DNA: TGCGCCAGCCTCCCGGTGGGGGCAGGAGATACGCAGTATTTT
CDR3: CASLPVGAGDTQYF

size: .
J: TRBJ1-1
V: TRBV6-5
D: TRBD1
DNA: TGTGCCAGCCGCTTACAGGGGGCGGTCACTGAAGCTTTCTTT
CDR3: CASRLQGAVTEAFF

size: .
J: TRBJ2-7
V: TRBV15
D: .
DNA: TGTGCCACCAGCAGAGGGCAGGGGCGGAACGAGCAGTACTTC
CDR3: CATSRGQGRNEQYF

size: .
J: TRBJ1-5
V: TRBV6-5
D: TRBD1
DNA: TGTGCCAGCACCCCAGGGGGCTCTCAGCCCCAGCATTTT
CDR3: CASTPGGSQPQHF

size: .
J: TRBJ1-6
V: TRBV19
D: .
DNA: TGTGCCAGTAGTATACTAGGGGGTCGAGATTCACCCCTCCACTTT
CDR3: CASSILGGRDSPLHF

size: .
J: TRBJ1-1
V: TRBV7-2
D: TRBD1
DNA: TGTGCCAGCACCGAACATTACAGGGGATTAGGCACTGAAGCTTTCTTT
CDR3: CASTEHYRGLGTEAFF

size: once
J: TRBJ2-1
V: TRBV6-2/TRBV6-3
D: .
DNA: TGTGCCAGCAGTTTGCCAGTCCCCAATGAGCAGTTCTTC
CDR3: CASSLPVPNEQFF

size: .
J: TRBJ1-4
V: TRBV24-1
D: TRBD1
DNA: TGTGCCACGGGGACAGGGACCGCTGAAAAACTGTTTTTT
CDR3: CATGTGTAEKLFF

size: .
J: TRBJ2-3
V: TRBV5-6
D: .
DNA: TGTGCCAGCAGCCTAGGACGGGAGGATACGCAGTATTTT
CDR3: CASSLGREDTQYF

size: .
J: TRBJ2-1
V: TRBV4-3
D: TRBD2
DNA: TGCGCCAGCAGCCAAGATCAGTTGGCGGGAGGCAATGAGCAGTTCTTC
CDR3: CASSQDQLAGGNEQFF

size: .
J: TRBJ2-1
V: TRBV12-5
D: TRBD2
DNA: TGTGCTAGTGGTTTGGTGGGGAGCGGGAGGGGGGACAATGAGCAGTTCTTC
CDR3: CASGLVGSGRGDNEQFF

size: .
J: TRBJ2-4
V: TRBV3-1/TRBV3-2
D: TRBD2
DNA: TGTGCCAGCAGCCGCGGGAGTCCAAGGAACATTCAGTACTTC
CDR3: CASSRGSPRNIQYF

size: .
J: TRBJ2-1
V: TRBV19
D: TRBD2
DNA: TGTGCCAGTAGCCGGACTAGCGGGGGGGCACATGAGCAGTTCTTC
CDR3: CASSRTSGGAHEQFF

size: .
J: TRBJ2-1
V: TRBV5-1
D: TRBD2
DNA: TGCGCCAGCAGCTTGGCCCCCAGCGGGAGAGTGAATGAGCAGTTCTTC
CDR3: CASSLAPSGRVNEQFF

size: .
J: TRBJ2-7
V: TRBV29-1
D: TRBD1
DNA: TGCAGCGCTTTACAGGGGGCGAAATCCGAGCAGTACTTC
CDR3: CSALQGAKSEQYF

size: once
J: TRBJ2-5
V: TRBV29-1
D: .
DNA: TGCAGCGTTAAAACAGGGACAGAGACCCAGTACTTC
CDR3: CSVKTGTETQYF

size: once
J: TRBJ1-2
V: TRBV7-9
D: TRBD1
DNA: TGTGCCAGCAGCCCCCGGGACAGGTCTTGGTATGGCTACACCTTC
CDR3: CASSPRDRSWYGYTF

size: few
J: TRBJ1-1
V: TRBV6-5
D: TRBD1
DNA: TGTGCCAGCAGAACTACAAACAGGGGCCCTGAAGCTTTCTTT
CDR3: CASRTTNRGPEAFF

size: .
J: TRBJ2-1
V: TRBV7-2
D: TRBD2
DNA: TGTGCCAGCAGCTTAGGCCAACGGGGGGGCCCGCAGTTCTTC
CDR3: CASSLGQRGGPQFF

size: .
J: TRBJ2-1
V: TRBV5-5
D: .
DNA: TGTGCCAGCCTCATCAGGGGCCTGGACAATGAGCAGTTCTTC
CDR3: CASLIRGLDNEQFF

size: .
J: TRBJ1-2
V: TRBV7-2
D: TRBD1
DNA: TGTGCCGGCAGTGGACAGGTGGAAGGCTACACCTTC
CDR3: CAGSGQVEGYTF

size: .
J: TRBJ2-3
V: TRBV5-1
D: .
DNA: TGCGCCAGCAGGAGGGCGGATACGCAGTATTTT
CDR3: CASRRADTQYF

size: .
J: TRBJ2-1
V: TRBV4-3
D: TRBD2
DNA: TGCGCCAGCAGCCCTCGGGCTAGCGGTTACAATGAGCAGTTCTTC
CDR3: CASSPRASGYNEQFF

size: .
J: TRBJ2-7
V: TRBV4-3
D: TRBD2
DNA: TGCGCCAGCAGCCCACAACCGGGACTAGCGGGTAACTTC
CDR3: CASSPQPGLAGNF

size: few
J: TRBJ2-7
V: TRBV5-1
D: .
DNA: TGCGCCAGCAGGCCAGCAACGGGATACGAGCAGTACTTC
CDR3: CASRPATGYEQYF

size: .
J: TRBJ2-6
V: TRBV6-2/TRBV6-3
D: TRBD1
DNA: TGTGCCAGCAGTTACAAAAGACAGGGTGGATATGGGGCCAACGTCCTGACTTTC
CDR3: CASSYKRQGGYGANVLTF

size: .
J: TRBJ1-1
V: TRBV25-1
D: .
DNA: TGTGCCAGCAGTGCCATACGGGGATTGGAGAACACTGAAGCTTTCTTT
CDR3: CASSAIRGLENTEAFF

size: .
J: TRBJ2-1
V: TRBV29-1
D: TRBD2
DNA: TGCAGCGTTGTTGTTTACCGGACTAGCGGGAGGGCCCGCGGTGCGGATGAGCAGTTCTTC
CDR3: CSVVVYRTSGRARGADEQFF

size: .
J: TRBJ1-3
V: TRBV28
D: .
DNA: TGTGCCAGCAGTTTACAGGGCCCAAGCTCTGGAAACACCATATATTTT
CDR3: CASSLQGPSSGNTIYF

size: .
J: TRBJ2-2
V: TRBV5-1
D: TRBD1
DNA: TGCGCCAGCAGCTTGGGGGACAGGGGGTCCGGGGAGCTGTTTTTT
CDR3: CASSLGDRGSGELFF

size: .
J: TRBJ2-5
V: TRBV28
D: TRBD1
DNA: TGTGCCAGCAGTCTGGACAGGGTTGAGACCCAGTACTTC
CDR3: CASSLDRVETQYF

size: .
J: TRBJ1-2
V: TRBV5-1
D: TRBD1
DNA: TGCGCCAGCAGCTTGGGGGGACAGGGCTATGGCTACACCTTC
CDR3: CASSLGGQGYGYTF

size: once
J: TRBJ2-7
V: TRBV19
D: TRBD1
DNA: TGTGCCAGTAGTAGGGGACAGTCCTACTACGAGCAGTACTTC
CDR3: CASSRGQSYYEQYF

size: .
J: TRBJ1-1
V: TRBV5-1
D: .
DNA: TGCGCCAGCGGCCGGGGGGAGAACACTGAAGCTTTCTTT
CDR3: CASGRGENTEAFF

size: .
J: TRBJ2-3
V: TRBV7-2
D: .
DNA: TGTGCCAGCAGCTCCCAGCGGGCTCGCACAGATACGCAGTATTTT
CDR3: CASSSQRARTDTQYF

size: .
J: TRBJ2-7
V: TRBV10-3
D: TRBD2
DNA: TGTGCCATCAGTGAAGGCGGGAGGGCCTACGAGCAGTACTTC
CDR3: CAISEGGRAYEQYF

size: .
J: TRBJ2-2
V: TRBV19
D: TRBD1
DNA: TGTGCCAGTGCAGGACAGGCGTCCGGGGAGCTGTTTTTT
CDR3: CASAGQASGELFF

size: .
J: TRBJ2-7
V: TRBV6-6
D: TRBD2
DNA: TGTGCCAGCAGTCCCGAGGGGCTAGCGGGAAGCGAGCAGTACTTC
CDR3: CASSPEGLAGSEQYF

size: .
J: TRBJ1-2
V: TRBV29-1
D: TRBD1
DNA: TGCAGCGTTGAAGATCCGGAGGGGGCCGCTGGCTACACCTTC
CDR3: CSVEDPEGAAGYTF

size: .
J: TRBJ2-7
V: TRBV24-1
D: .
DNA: TGTGCCACCAGTGATGCACGAGTTACCTCCTACGAGCAGTACTTC
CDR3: CATSDARVTSYEQYF

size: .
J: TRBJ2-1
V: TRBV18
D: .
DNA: TGTGCCAGCTCACCGCAGGGGAGCTCCTACAATGAGCAGTTCTTC
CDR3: CASSPQGSSYNEQFF

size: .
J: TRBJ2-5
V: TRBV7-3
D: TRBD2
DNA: TGTGCCAGCAGCCTGCTAGCGGGAGTCCCAGAGACCCAGTACTTC
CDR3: CASSLLAGVPETQYF

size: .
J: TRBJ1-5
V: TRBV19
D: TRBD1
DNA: TGTGCCAGTAGTGAGGACAGGGGTGGTAATCAGCCCCAGCATTTT
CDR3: CASSEDRGGNQPQHF

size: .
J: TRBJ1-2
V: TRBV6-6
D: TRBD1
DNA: TGTGCCAGCAGCCACCAATTGGGACAGAACTATGGCTACACCTTC
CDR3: CASSHQLGQNYGYTF

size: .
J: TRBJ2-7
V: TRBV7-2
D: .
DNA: TGTGCCAGCAGCTTCCTTAACGAGCAGTACTTC
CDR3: CASSFLNEQYF

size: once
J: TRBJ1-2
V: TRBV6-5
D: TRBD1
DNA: TGTGCCAGCAGTTACGGAGGGGGCGGGGTTGCCTATGGCTACACCTTC
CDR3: CASSYGGGGVAYGYTF

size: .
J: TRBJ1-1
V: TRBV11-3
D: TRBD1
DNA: TGTGCCAGCAGCTTAGGGACAGGCGGGAACACTGAAGCTTTCTTT
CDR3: CASSLGTGGNTEAFF

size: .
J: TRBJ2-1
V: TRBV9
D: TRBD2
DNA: TGTGCCAGCAGTCTCGCGACTAGCGGGGGGGACCAGGAGCAGTTCTTC
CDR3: CASSLATSGGDQEQFF

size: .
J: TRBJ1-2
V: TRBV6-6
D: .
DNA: TGTGCCAGCAGTTACTCCCAGGGAGGCTACACCTTC
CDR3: CASSYSQGGYTF

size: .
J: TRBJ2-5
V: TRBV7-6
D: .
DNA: TGTGCCAGCAGCCCCACGTACCGAGGAACCCAGTACTTC
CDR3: CASSPTYRGTQYF

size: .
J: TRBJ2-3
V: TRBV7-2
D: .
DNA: TGTGCCAGCAGCTTACGGACAAACACAGATACGCAGTATTTT
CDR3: CASSLRTNTDTQYF

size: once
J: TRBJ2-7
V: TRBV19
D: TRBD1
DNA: TGTGCCAGTAGTAAAGGACAGGGGAATAACTACGAGCAGTACTTC
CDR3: CASSKGQGNNYEQYF

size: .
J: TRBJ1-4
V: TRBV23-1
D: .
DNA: TGCGCCAGCAGTCAATCGAGGCCTCGAGATGAAAAACTGTTTTTT
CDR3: CASSQSRPRDEKLFF